This section outlines one T cell receptor (beta chain) sequence together with its context. Antigen: not known. These data originate in a study of CD8+ T cells in alopecia areata. General study findings and limits: Tissue-resident alphabeta T cells belonging to normal skin likewise get sequenced within scalp specimens. Relative to mice, TCR sharing across patients was less clear, a difference possibly HLA-related.

The CDR3 has 13 residues. CDR1 is SGHRS and CDR2 is YFSETQ in the germline V gene. The ends were cut back, 3 bases at V and 7 bases at J, with 11 bases in the middle. Both CD4+ and CD8+ T cells were separated by sorting PBMCs. Reverse transcribed after extraction, RNA yielded cDNA as the sequencing template. The repertoire was sequenced with immunoSEQ multiplex PCR; TCRdb's copy has only in-frame clones and lacks some. The table includes 120,000 to 150,000 clones, around two thirds detected once. The V call is TRBV5-1, the J call TRBJ2-1, with D tentatively TRBD2 (5 bases). The sequence was obtained from a human donor in good health. Sample: CD8+ T cells sorted from blood. This CDR3 is CASSWGALNEQFF. CDR3 sequence (DNA): TGCGCCAGCAGCTGGGGAGCCTTAAATGAGCAGTTCTTC.